This is a list of T cell receptor beta chains from one sample in a study of cytomegalovirus exposure and HLA in healthy donors. The protocol was immunoSEQ multiplex PCR, while the TCRdb copy is restricted to in-frame clones and leaves out a portion. The table has about 130,000 clones, 80% seen once; the top ten hold about 8.9%. The sample was PBMCs. The receptors shown here come from a man aged 25-40 years in good health and CMV-seropositive. Each CDR3 is given with its conserved first and last residue. The D gene is left open where the match is weak. Part of the rows lack a size; the others show once, few, many or a class for expanded clones.

.	14	TRBJ2-5	TRBV5-1	.	CASSPRTAAETQYF	TGCGCCAGCAGCCCCCGGACAGCAGCAGAGACCCAGTACTTC
once	14	TRBJ2-2	TRBV2	TRBD1	CATKRTGGTGELFF	TGTGCCACCAAAAGGACAGGGGGCACCGGGGAGCTGTTTTTT
.	13	TRBJ2-7	TRBV28	TRBD1	CASLGQPTYEQYF	TGTGCCAGCCTGGGACAGCCAACCTACGAGCAGTACTTC
.	12	TRBJ1-2	TRBV30	.	CAWSQTVGDYTF	TGTGCCTGGAGCCAAACAGTCGGCGACTACACCTTC
.	15	TRBJ1-1	TRBV7-9	TRBD1	CASSPDRAGNTEAFF	TGTGCCAGCAGCCCTGACAGGGCCGGGAACACTGAAGCTTTCTTT
.	15	TRBJ1-1	TRBV6-1	TRBD1	CASTRGTALNTEAFF	TGTGCCAGCACTCGAGGGACAGCCCTTAACACTGAAGCTTTCTTT
.	17	TRBJ2-3	TRBV30	TRBD1	CAWSISGTGGRGDTQYF	TGTGCCTGGAGTATCTCCGGGACAGGGGGCAGGGGAGATACGCAGTATTTT
.	15	TRBJ1-1	TRBV6-1	TRBD1	CASSRGTGDNTEAFF	TGTGCCAGCAGTAGAGGTACAGGGGATAACACTGAAGCTTTCTTT
.	16	TRBJ1-2	TRBV7-9	.	CASSSMDRAGRGGYTF	TGTGCCAGCAGCTCTATGGACCGGGCAGGGCGAGGTGGCTACACCTTC
.	16	TRBJ1-2	TRBV18	.	CASSLSFDRTNYGYTF	TGTGCCAGCTCTCTCAGCTTTGACAGGACTAACTATGGCTACACCTTC
.	16	TRBJ1-1	TRBV25-1	.	CASSIVSGGPNTEAFF	TGTGCCAGCAGTATAGTTTCGGGGGGCCCGAACACTGAAGCTTTCTTT
.	13	TRBJ2-3	TRBV10-1	.	CASSETNTDTQYF	TGCGCCAGCAGTGAGACTAACACAGATACGCAGTATTTT
few	16	TRBJ2-2	TRBV7-8	TRBD2	CASSLVAGAPTGELFF	TGTGCCAGCAGCTTAGTAGCGGGGGCCCCCACCGGGGAGCTGTTTTTT
.	14	TRBJ2-1	TRBV7-9	.	CASSFKGGSGEQFF	TGTGCCAGCAGCTTTAAGGGGGGGTCTGGTGAGCAGTTCTTC
medium-sized	15	TRBJ2-2	TRBV5-5	.	CASSWGRSDTGELFF	TGTGCCAGCAGCTGGGGCAGGTCCGACACCGGGGAGCTGTTTTTT
.	15	TRBJ1-5	TRBV5-1	TRBD1	CASSPTTGDDQPQHF	TGCGCCAGCAGCCCCACGACAGGGGACGATCAGCCCCAGCATTTT
once	15	TRBJ1-1	TRBV6-5	TRBD1	CASSVRQGANTEAFF	TGTGCCAGCAGTGTCCGACAGGGGGCGAACACTGAAGCTTTCTTT
.	14	TRBJ1-2	TRBV6-1	TRBD1	CASSSRTGNYGYTF	TGTGCCAGCAGTAGTCGGACAGGGAACTATGGCTACACCTTC
.	14	TRBJ2-7	TRBV9	TRBD1	CASSPGQGNYEQYF	TGTGCCAGCAGCCCTGGACAGGGTAACTACGAGCAGTACTTC
once	18	TRBJ2-2	TRBV6-1	TRBD2	CASSDPTSGEANTGELFF	TGTGCCAGCAGTGACCCGACTAGCGGGGAAGCGAACACCGGGGAGCTGTTTTTT
.	15	TRBJ2-1	TRBV7-3	TRBD2	CASSSLAGGVEEQFF	TGTGCCAGCAGCTCTCTAGCGGGGGGCGTGGAAGAGCAGTTCTTC
.	13	TRBJ1-6	TRBV2	TRBD1	CASKTAGGSPLHF	TGTGCCAGCAAAACGGCAGGGGGTTCACCCCTCCACTTT
.	14	TRBJ1-2	TRBV14	TRBD1	CASSSGTGLYGYTF	TGTGCCAGCAGCTCCGGGACAGGGCTTTATGGCTACACCTTC
.	15	TRBJ2-5	TRBV5-1	TRBD2	CASSLGTSEQETQYF	TGCGCCAGCAGCTTAGGGACTAGCGAACAAGAGACCCAGTACTTC
.	13	TRBJ1-1	TRBV5-1	.	CASSLEGRTEAFF	TGCGCCAGCAGCCTCGAGGGTCGCACTGAAGCTTTCTTT
.	15	TRBJ1-1	TRBV18	TRBD1	CASSQTGTGGWRAFF	TGTGCCAGCTCACAAACCGGGACAGGGGGCTGGAGGGCTTTCTTT
.	16	TRBJ1-5	TRBV18	.	CASSLSGPSTNQPQHF	TGTGCCAGCTCACTTAGCGGTCCCTCAACAAATCAGCCCCAGCATTTT
.	11	TRBJ1-3	TRBV29-1	.	CSGASGNTIYF	TGCAGCGGAGCCTCTGGAAACACCATATATTTT
.	16	TRBJ1-1	TRBV5-6	TRBD1	CASSRRATGMNTEAFF	TGTGCCAGCAGCCGACGGGCGACAGGGATGAACACTGAAGCTTTCTTT
.	13	TRBJ2-3	TRBV29-1	.	CSVWAGSTDTQYF	TGCAGCGTTTGGGCAGGGAGCACAGATACGCAGTATTTT
.	13	TRBJ1-1	TRBV10-3	.	CAITQDKNTEAFF	TGTGCCATCACCCAGGACAAGAACACTGAAGCTTTCTTT
.	13	TRBJ2-1	TRBV2	.	CASKFTGLDEQFF	TGTGCCAGCAAGTTCACAGGGCTGGATGAGCAGTTCTTC
.	17	TRBJ2-2	TRBV11-3	.	CASSASRGAADTGELFF	TGTGCCAGCAGCGCGAGCAGGGGGGCGGCCGACACCGGGGAGCTGTTTTTT
.	12	TRBJ1-3	TRBV30	.	CAWTVSGNTIYF	TGTGCCTGGACAGTATCTGGAAACACCATATATTTT
.	14	TRBJ2-7	TRBV19	TRBD1	CASGKRDRPYEQYF	TGTGCCAGTGGGAAACGGGACAGACCCTACGAGCAGTACTTC
.	16	TRBJ2-1	TRBV4-1	TRBD2	CASSQPGLADYNEQFF	TGCGCCAGCAGCCAACCCGGACTAGCGGACTACAATGAGCAGTTCTTC
.	14	TRBJ1-4	TRBV5-6	.	CASSLVGAAEKLFF	TGTGCCAGCAGCTTGGTGGGGGCAGCTGAAAAACTGTTTTTT
.	14	TRBJ2-1	TRBV27	.	CASSLFPGSNEQFF	TGTGCCAGCAGTTTGTTTCCCGGGAGCAATGAGCAGTTCTTC
.	16	TRBJ2-7	TRBV5-1	TRBD1	CASSLARDRVPGEQYF	TGCGCCAGCAGCCTAGCGAGGGACAGGGTCCCGGGCGAGCAGTACTTC
.	14	TRBJ2-7	TRBV2	TRBD2	CASSAGEENDEQYF	TGTGCCAGCAGCGCGGGGGAAGAGAACGACGAGCAGTACTTC
once	15	TRBJ2-3	TRBV9	.	CASSVDGDSTDTQYF	TGTGCCAGCAGCGTAGACGGGGATAGCACAGATACGCAGTATTTT
.	16	TRBJ1-5	TRBV19	TRBD1	CASSIYRTGGNQPQHF	TGTGCCAGTAGTATATACCGGACAGGGGGAAATCAGCCCCAGCATTTT